The 28 T cell receptor beta chains in this list originate from one sample, sequenced in a study of T cell responses to AZD1222 COVID-19 vaccine. Profiling relied on immunoSEQ multiplex PCR, and the TCRdb table lists in-frame clones only, not all of them. The sample carries 65,000 to 75,000 clones, roughly 80% recorded once. Material: peripheral blood, obtained on day 0 of AZD1222 vaccination. The receptors derive from an adult in good health.

This clone has a handful of counts. Here the CDR3 DNA reads TGTGCCAGCAGCGAGGACAGGGTAAATCAGCCCCAGCATTTT. Amino acids: CASSEDRVNQPQHF. The genes are TRBV2 and TRBJ1-5; 8 bases match TRBD1. Trimming at V came to 6 bases and at J to 4 bases, leaving 5 bases not matched to a gene. This CDR3 is built from 14 residues. Germline V gives CDR1 SNHLY, CDR2 FYNNEI.

The chain uses TRBV19 and TRBJ1-5; the D is unclear. Between the trimmed V and J ends, which lost 2 bases and 4 bases, there was a span of 12 bases. CDR3 size: 15 residues. CDR1 is LNHDA and CDR2 is SQIVND in the germline V gene (reference sequence). CDR3 nucleotides: TGTGCCAGTAGTATATTTTCTTACGGGAATCAGCCCCAGCATTTT. Amino acids: CASSIFSYGNQPQHF.

This clone was seen a few times. The V gene is TRBV4-2, the J gene TRBJ1-2; 10 bases map to TRBD1. Trimming took 4 bases from V and 8 from J; bases not matched to a gene: 10. Germline V gene data show CDR1 as LGHNA and CDR2 as YNFKEQ. The CDR3 covers 15 residues. CDR3 residues: CASSLIPGQGKGYTF. The CDR3 region has the DNA TGTGCCAGCAGCCTAATACCGGGACAGGGGAAAGGCTACACCTTC.

The V gene is TRBV19, the J gene TRBJ1-1, with unresolved D. From germline, CDR1 is LNHDA and CDR2 SQIVND (reference sequence). V was trimmed by 5 bases and J by 4 bases, leaving 8 bases between them. The CDR3 is made up of 12 amino acids. CDR3 amino acids: CASSYLSTEAFF. The CDR3 nucleotides are TGTGCCAGTAGTTACCTGAGCACTGAAGCTTTCTTT.

Only a few counts were recorded for this clone. This rearrangement joins TRBV6-5 to TRBJ1-1; 8 bases map to TRBD1. V gave up 4 bases and J gave up 6 bases; unmatched junction bases: 13. Germline-derived CDR1 and CDR2 are MNHEY and SVGAGI. The CDR3 is 16 amino acids. Written as DNA, the CDR3 is TGTGCCAGCAGTTCCTATACGACAGGGGTTCGCGCTGAAGCTTTCTTT. Residues: CASSSYTTGVRAEAFF.

The chain recombines TRBV20-1 with TRBJ2-5; D possibly corresponds to TRBD1 (6 bases). Trimming stripped 3 bases from V and 5 bases from J, with 22 bases between. CDR1 is DFQATT and CDR2 is SNEGSKA in the germline V gene (reference sequence). The CDR3 runs to 16 residues. The CDR3 sequence is CSASSRARGQRETQYF. The CDR3, as DNA: TGCAGTGCTAGTTCGCGCGCGCGTGGACAGAGGGAGACCCAGTACTTC.

The V and J genes are TRBV9 and TRBJ2-7; TRBD1 agrees at 7 bases. V dropped 3 bases and J dropped 7; count of bases not matched to a gene: 13. This CDR3 has 15 amino acids. CDR1 and CDR2 from the germline V gene are SGDLS and YYNGEE. CDR3 amino acids: CASSAGQWESREQYF. The CDR3 region has the DNA TGTGCCAGCAGCGCGGGACAGTGGGAATCGCGAGAGCAGTACTTC.

The rearrangement links TRBV29-1 to TRBJ1-2, with 10 bases that match TRBD1. This CDR3 has 13 amino acids. V shed 6 bases and J 8 bases; nucleotides not matched to a gene: 9. Germline CDR1 is SQVTM and CDR2 is ANQGSEA. CDR3 region: CSVPGQGLEGYTF. CDR3 nucleotide sequence: TGCAGCGTCCCGGGACAGGGGTTGGAAGGCTACACCTTC.

The chain links TRBV5-1 to TRBJ2-2; D might be TRBD2 (5 bases). CDR3 length: 13 amino acids. Trimming took 4 bases from V and 6 from J, leaving 10 bases between them. From germline, CDR1 is SGHRS and CDR2 YFSETQ. CDR3 sequence reads: CASSIAGAGELFF. In DNA form, the CDR3 reads TGCGCCAGCAGCATTGCCGGGGCCGGGGAGCTGTTTTTT.

This chain connects TRBV2 to TRBJ1-2, with 7 bases lining up with TRBD1. The CDR3 runs to 14 residues. V trimming: 5 bases; J trimming: 2 bases; junction bases outside the gene matches: 5. CDR1 and CDR2 (germline): SNHLY, FYNNEI. In DNA, the CDR3 is TGTGCCAGCAGTCGGGTGACAGGGAACTATGGCTACACCTTC. Translation: CASSRVTGNYGYTF. The full variable domain, its missing parts supplied by reference TRBV2 and TRBJ1-2, is EPEVTQTPSHQVTQMGQEVILRCVPISNHLYFYWYRQILGQKVEFLVSFYNNEISEKSEIFDDQFSVERPDGSNFTLKIRSTKLEDSAMYFCASSRVTGNYGYTFGSGTRLTVV.

This clone is medium-sized. This rearrangement joins TRBV5-1 to TRBJ2-3; possibly TRBD1 or TRBD2 for D (6 bases each). V shed 3 bases and J shed 5 bases, with 16 bases lying between them. Germline CDR1 SGHRS, CDR2 YFSETQ. The CDR3 has 15 amino acids. CDR3 sequence (DNA): TGCGCCAGCAGCTACTCCGGGGGACAACAAGATACGCAGTATTTT. This sequence encodes CASSYSGGQQDTQYF.

The chain recombines TRBV27 with TRBJ2-7, with 7 bases that match TRBD1. Germline CDR1 MNHEY, CDR2 SMNVEV (reference sequence). The CDR3 length is 14 residues. V lost 4 bases, J lost 4 bases, and 7 bases stayed unmatched. CDR3 amino acids: CASSSRGFGYEQYF. The CDR3 DNA reads TGTGCCAGCAGTTCCAGGGGGTTCGGGTACGAGCAGTACTTC.

By sample fraction, this clone is medium-sized. V and J are TRBV7-9 and TRBJ2-5; perhaps TRBD2 as D (6 bases). Trimming stripped 5 bases from V and 5 bases from J, with 18 bases between. The CDR3 has 15 amino acids. The germline gives CDR1 SEHNR, CDR2 FQNEAQ (reference sequence). CDR3 protein: CASSPGSGVGETQYF. The DNA of the CDR3 is TGTGCCAGCAGCCCCGGATCGGGGGTAGGGGAGACCCAGTACTTC.

This clone appeared a few times. This chain links TRBV4-2 with TRBJ2-4; TRBD1 might be the D (5 bases). This CDR3 spans 13 amino acids. V dropped 7 bases and J dropped 1 base, with 8 bases sitting between them. The germline CDR1 and CDR2 sequences are LGHNA and YNFKEQ. CDR3 amino acids: CASMDNAKNIQYF. For the CDR3, the DNA is TGTGCCAGCATGGACAACGCCAAAAACATTCAGTACTTC.

CDR3 region: CASSPRASTNTGELFF. CDR3 DNA: TGTGCCAGCAGTCCTCGGGCTAGCACCAACACCGGGGAGCTGTTTTTT. The chain combines TRBV27 with TRBJ2-2; a possible D gene is TRBD2 (5 bases). V gave up 5 bases and J gave up 2 bases, with 15 bases separating them. The CDR3 loop spans 16 amino acids. Germline values: CDR1 MNHEY, CDR2 SMNVEV (reference sequence).

This clone was recorded a few times. The chain couples TRBV2 to TRBJ1-1; D uncertain. The germline V gene has CDR1 SNHLY and CDR2 FYNNEI. Trimming left V 8 bases short and J 6 bases short, with 16 bases between. This CDR3 contains 13 residues. The CDR3 here is CASEGLRSPEAFF. CDR3 bases: TGTGCCAGCGAGGGCTTGAGGTCGCCTGAAGCTTTCTTT.

The chain joins TRBV11-3 to TRBJ2-7; 8 bases are shared with TRBD2. Germline V gene sequence: CDR1 SGHNT, CDR2 YENEEA. The CDR3 contains 16 residues. Unmatched junction bases numbered 13, after V lost 5 bases and J lost 4 bases. The CDR3, as DNA: TGTGCCAGCAGCCCGTGGACTAGCACCGAGGTATACGAGCAGTACTTC. This encodes CASSPWTSTEVYEQYF.

Points on this clone: Other DNA sequences within the sample encode an identical CDR3. The chain couples TRBV9 to TRBJ2-7, with TRBD2 matching 9 bases. CDR3 length: 16 residues. Germline V gene lookup returns CDR1 SGDLS and CDR2 YYNGEE. Losses at the gene ends were 0 bases for V and 4 bases for J; bases not matched to a gene: 8. Here the CDR3 DNA reads TGTGCCAGCAGCGTAGCTTCCAGCGGGGGGTATTACGAGCAGTACTTC. Its translation: CASSVASSGGYYEQYF.

This chain links TRBV5-4 with TRBJ2-2; TRBD2 matches at 8 bases. V trimming: 4 bases; J trimming: 1 base; junction bases outside the gene matches: 3. The CDR3 has 15 amino acids. Per germline, CDR1 SGHNT and CDR2 YYREEE (reference sequence). CDR3 sequence: CASSPGGRNTGELFF. In DNA, the CDR3 is TGTGCCAGCAGCCCGGGGGGGAGGAACACCGGGGAGCTGTTTTTT.

The CDR3 region is CASSPGTSGTFYEQYF. As DNA, the CDR3 is TGTGCCAGCAGTCCCGGGACTAGCGGAACGTTCTACGAGCAGTACTTC. This chain links TRBV27 with TRBJ2-7; 11 positions match TRBD2. Germline V CDR1 and CDR2: MNHEY, SMNVEV (reference sequence). This CDR3 spans 16 amino acids. The V segment lost 5 bases and the J segment 3 bases; nucleotides outside the gene matches: 9.

This rearrangement joins TRBV19 to TRBJ2-3, with 11 positions matching TRBD2. With V trimmed by 1 base and J by 4 bases, 4 bases remained unmatched. The length of the CDR3 is 16 residues. Germline CDR1 is LNHDA and CDR2 is SQIVND (reference sequence). Here the CDR3 reads CASSIVAGGPPDTQYF. In nucleotides, the CDR3 is TGTGCCAGTAGTATAGTAGCGGGGGGGCCCCCAGATACGCAGTATTTT. The variable domain in full, completed from reference TRBV19 and TRBJ2-3, reads DGGITQSPKYLFRKEGQNVTLSCEQNLNHDAMYWYRQDPGQGLRLIYYSQIVNDFQKGDIAEGYSVSREKKESFPLTVTSAQKNPTAFYLCASSIVAGGPPDTQYFGPGTRLTVL.

The chain uses TRBV5-1 and TRBJ2-7; TRBD1 might be the D (5 bases). The CDR3 is 13 residues long. Germline V gene sequence: CDR1 SGHRS, CDR2 YFSETQ. Trimming removed 1 base at V and 4 bases at J, with 9 bases between. CDR3 residues: CASSLSGQYEQYF. The CDR3 DNA follows: TGCGCCAGCAGCTTGTCAGGGCAGTACGAGCAGTACTTC.

This clone was picked up one time. V and J are TRBV11-3 and TRBJ1-1; D possibly corresponds to TRBD1 (5 bases). Germline V gene sequence: CDR1 SGHNT, CDR2 YENEEA. V lost 5 bases to trimming and J lost 7 bases, with 14 bases between them. This CDR3 is built from 13 residues. CDR3 sequence (DNA): TGTGCCAGCAGCCCGAGGGCAGGGATTGAAGCTTTCTTT. Amino acid sequence: CASSPRAGIEAFF. The full variable domain, rest sourced from reference TRBV11-3 and TRBJ1-1, is EAGVVQSPRYKIIEKKQPVAFWCNPISGHNTLYWYLQNLGQGPELLIRYENEEAVDDSQLPKDRFSAERLKGVDSTLKIQPAELGDSAVYLCASSPRAGIEAFFGQGTRLTVV.

In its sample, this clone ranks as medium-sized (0.01 to 0.1%). The chain uses TRBV9 and TRBJ1-6; TRBD1 is a possible D gene (6 bases). V lost 3 bases and J 7 bases, leaving 11 bases between the germline ends. This CDR3 has 14 residues. Germline V gene sequence: CDR1 SGDLS, CDR2 YYNGEE. This CDR3 reads CASSDRQGNSPLHF. The CDR3 nucleotides read TGTGCCAGCAGCGACCGCCAGGGGAATTCACCCCTCCACTTT.

V gene TRBV5-4 combines with J gene TRBJ2-7, with TRBD1 matching 9 bases. The CDR3 loop spans 14 amino acids. V was clipped by 1 base and J by 7 bases; unmatched bases: 6. The V gene's germline CDR1 is SGHNT and CDR2 YYREEE (reference sequence). The CDR3: CASSLQQGAGEQYF. Written as DNA, the CDR3 is TGTGCCAGCAGCTTGCAACAGGGGGCCGGGGAGCAGTACTTC. Drawing the rest from reference TRBV5-4 and TRBJ2-7, the complete variable domain is ETGVTQSPTHLIKTRGQQVTLRCSSQSGHNTVSWYQQALGQGPQFIFQYYREEENGRGNFPPRFSGLQFPNYSSELNVNALELDDSALYLCASSLQQGAGEQYFGPGTRLTVT.

The chain is built from TRBV7-9 and TRBJ2-2; tentatively, D is TRBD2 (6 bases). Germline V CDR1 and CDR2: SEHNR, FQNEAQ (reference sequence). The V end lost 5 bases, the J end lost 5 bases, and 9 bases lay between the germline ends. The CDR3 contains 13 residues. CDR3 amino acids: CASSLTRTGELFF. In DNA, the CDR3 is TGTGCCAGCAGCCTGACTAGAACCGGGGAGCTGTTTTTT.

This clone appeared a single time. This chain connects TRBV7-9 to TRBJ1-3; 7 bases align to TRBD1. CDR3 length equals 18 residues. J gave up 0 bases and V 4 bases, and 12 bases lay outside the gene matches. Germline-derived CDR1 and CDR2 are SEHNR and FQNEAQ (reference sequence). The CDR3 protein is CASSSALDRQYSGNTIYF. The DNA for the CDR3 is TGTGCCAGCAGCTCAGCTTTGGACAGGCAATACTCTGGAAACACCATATATTTT.

The chain carries TRBV4-2 and TRBJ2-7, with D tentatively TRBD1 (6 bases). This CDR3 is 16 amino acids long. Per the germline V gene, CDR1 is LGHNA and CDR2 is YNFKEQ. Trimming pared 0 bases from V and 5 bases from J, leaving 17 bases between. The CDR3 sequence is CASSQEGQGLSDEQYF. CDR3 coding DNA: TGTGCCAGCAGCCAAGAAGGGCAGGGGCTTAGCGACGAGCAGTACTTC.